This T cell receptor beta chain was found in a study of regulatory T cells. Points from the study as a whole: Hydrophobic residues at CDR3 positions 6 and 7 were enriched in conventional CD4+ T cells of CD3G-deficient patients. In patients, unique TRB V-J pairs were restricted and V/J usage skewed, especially in Tregs.

Note on this clone: Antigen specificity is unknown.

The primer mix had 52 TRBV and 13 TRBJ primers. Profiling relied on immunoSEQ multiplex PCR, and the TCRdb table lists in-frame clones only, not all of them. The table includes 25,000 to 35,000 clones, 92% detected once. V dropped 9 bases and J dropped 8; count of bases not matched to a gene: 7. The CDR3 extends over 12 amino acids. CDR1 and CDR2 (germline): WSHSY, SAAADI. The J gene is TRBJ1-2, the V gene TRBV10-2, with 9 bases aligning to TRBD1. The source is a person aged 18 to 35 with CD3G deficiency. Sequenced input: conventional CD4+ T cells sorted from blood. CDR3 nucleotides: TGCGCCAGTAGGGACAGGGAAGGCGGCTACACCTTC. Residues: CASRDREGGYTF.